The source of this T cell receptor beta chain is a study of blood T cells in healthy people across ages. This clonotype showed up just a few times. Through a sample-barcoded 5' primer and a J-beta primer mix, a second PCR was run for roughly 7 to 12 cycles. All cDNA molecules were each tagged by a template-switch adaptor with 12 random nucleotides. TCRdb re-called the 5' RACE reads with MiXCR, one entry per CDR3 protein. The sample records 1.5 million to 2 million distinct CDR3 sequences, roughly 32% being singletons. Sequences were obtained from blood. This TCR derives from a woman aged 25 to 39 in good health.

CDR3 coding DNA: TGTGCCAGCAGAGTTCAGGGGGGGCGTGAGCAGTACTTC. It codes for CASRVQGGREQYF. The chain carries TRBV6-1 and TRBJ2-4; TRBD1 or TRBD2 may be the D gene (7 bases each). The CDR3 loop spans 13 amino acids. Trimming cost V 6 bases and J 13 bases, with 19 bases left between them. Germline V gene sequence: CDR1 MNHNS, CDR2 SASEGT.